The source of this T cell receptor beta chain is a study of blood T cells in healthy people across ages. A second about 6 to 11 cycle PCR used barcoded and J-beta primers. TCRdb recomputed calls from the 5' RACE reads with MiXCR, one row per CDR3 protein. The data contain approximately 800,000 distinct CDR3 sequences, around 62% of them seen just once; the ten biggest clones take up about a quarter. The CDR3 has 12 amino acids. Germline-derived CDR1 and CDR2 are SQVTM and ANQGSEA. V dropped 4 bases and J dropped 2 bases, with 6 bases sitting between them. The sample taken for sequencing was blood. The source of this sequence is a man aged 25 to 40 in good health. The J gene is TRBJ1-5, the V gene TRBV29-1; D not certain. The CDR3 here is CSVASGNQPQHF. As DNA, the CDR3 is TGCAGCGTTGCCAGTGGCAATCAGCCCCAGCATTTT.